Shown below are 5 T cell receptor beta chains from a single sample sequenced in a study of lymphopenia after photon versus proton radiotherapy. Method: immunoSEQ multiplex PCR; TCRdb's copy keeps in-frame clones and lacks some. The table lists 60,000 or so clones, approximately 86% of them singletons. Source: peripheral blood, taken from a patient treated with photon-based radiotherapy. These receptors were collected from a man aged 40-50 years with gastric cancer.

This clone showed up just a few times. This chain joins TRBV27 and TRBJ1-1; no definite D call. This CDR3 region has 15 residues. The ends were cut back, 3 bases at V and 0 bases at J, with 11 bases in the middle. Germline lookup yields CDR1 MNHEY and CDR2 SMNVEV (reference sequence). The CDR3 is CASSFSDGMNTEAFF. In DNA, the CDR3 is TGTGCCAGCAGTTTTTCCGACGGAATGAACACTGAAGCTTTCTTT.

The J gene is TRBJ1-2, the V gene TRBV5-1, with D unclear. The CDR3 extends over 13 amino acids. The ends were cut back, 1 base at V and 3 bases at J, with 7 bases in the middle. Germline values: CDR1 SGHRS, CDR2 YFSETQ. The CDR3 DNA sequence: TGCGCCAGCAGCTTGTATGGGGACTATGGCTACACCTTC. It codes for CASSLYGDYGYTF.

This clone has only a few counts. CDR3 in DNA: TGTGCCAGCCGGCAGGACACCGGGGAGCTGTTTTTT. It is translated as CASRQDTGELFF. The rearrangement links TRBV2 to TRBJ2-2; D uncertain. CDR3 length: 12 residues. CDR1 is SNHLY, CDR2 FYNNEI, per germline. The V end lost 8 bases, the J end lost 3 bases, and 7 bases lay between the germline ends. The variable domain in full, with the rest retrieved from reference TRBV2 and TRBJ2-2, is EPEVTQTPSHQVTQMGQEVILRCVPISNHLYFYWYRQILGQKVEFLVSFYNNEISEKSEIFDDQFSVERPDGSNFTLKIRSTKLEDSAMYFCASRQDTGELFFGEGSRLTVL.

In DNA, the CDR3 is TGTGCCAGCAGCCCTGACAGGGGAGGAGAGACCCAGTACTTC. Translating it yields CASSPDRGGETQYF. The chain joins TRBV11-1 to TRBJ2-5, with TRBD1 matching 8 bases. CDR3 size: 14 residues. With V trimmed by 5 bases and J by 4 bases, 6 bases remained unmatched. Germline V CDR1 and CDR2: SGHAT, FQDESV (reference sequence).

The gene calls are TRBV9 and TRBJ2-3, with D maybe TRBD2 (7 bases). In germline, CDR1 is SGDLS, CDR2 YYNGEE. V lost 3 bases, J lost 3 bases, and 14 bases lay in between. The CDR3 is 15 amino acids. CDR3 bases: TGTGCCAGCAGCGATCGGGGGGCGTTGACAGATACGCAGTATTTT. It encodes CASSDRGALTDTQYF.